The rows below give T cell receptor beta chains drawn from one sample of a study of human T cells and chemical hapten exposure. A single record per CDR3 protein comes from TCRdb applying MiXCR to the RACE reads. The sample yields 330,000 or so distinct CDR3 sequences, nearly 6.5% seen once. The sequenced sample was whole blood, obtained in connection with sensitization to the hapten diphenylcyclopropenone (DPC). The receptors here all came from a woman younger than 30 with alopecia areata. Some clones in this sample may be carry-over from other donors' samples. CDR3s include the opening cysteine and the closing phenylalanine or tryptophan. A D gene is named only where the DNA matches it firmly. A clone size is listed for some rows: how often the clone was seen (once, few, many), or a class if it is expanded.

CDR3 protein: CASSPTGTNEKLFF
CDR3 DNA: TGTGCCAGCAGCCCGACAGGAACTAATGAAAAACTGTTTTTT
D gene: .
J gene: TRBJ1-4
V gene: TRBV12-3/TRBV12-4
clone size: many

CDR3 protein: CASSRTGTDTNYGYTF
CDR3 DNA: TGTGCCAGCAGCAGAACCGGGACAGATACTAACTATGGCTACACCTTC
D gene: TRBD1
J gene: TRBJ1-2
V gene: TRBV5-5
clone size: many

CDR3 protein: CASRGGLLDSTGELFF
CDR3 DNA: TGCGCCAGCAGAGGGGGTTTGCTGGATTCCACCGGGGAGCTGTTTTTT
D gene: .
J gene: TRBJ2-2
V gene: TRBV5-1
clone size: few

CDR3 protein: CASSPQEGFPDTQYF
CDR3 DNA: TGTGCCAGCAGCCCGCAGGAGGGCTTTCCAGATACGCAGTATTTT
D gene: .
J gene: TRBJ2-3
V gene: TRBV7-2
clone size: .

CDR3 protein: CASSKRVTNTEAFF
CDR3 DNA: TGTGCCAGCAGCAAAAGGGTTACGAACACTGAAGCTTTCTTT
D gene: .
J gene: TRBJ1-1
V gene: TRBV11-2
clone size: few

CDR3 protein: CASSSPGQGYYEQYF
CDR3 DNA: TGTGCCAGCAGCTCGCCGGGACAGGGGTACTACGAGCAGTACTTC
D gene: TRBD1
J gene: TRBJ2-7
V gene: TRBV11-2
clone size: few

CDR3 protein: CASSLATFADTQYF
CDR3 DNA: TGTGCCAGCAGCTTAGCTACCTTTGCAGATACGCAGTATTTT
D gene: .
J gene: TRBJ2-3
V gene: TRBV7-9
clone size: few

CDR3 protein: CASSFGGGQFF
CDR3 DNA: TGTGCCAGCAGCTTTGGCGGGGGCCAGTTCTTC
D gene: .
J gene: TRBJ2-1
V gene: TRBV7-2
clone size: many

CDR3 protein: CATETGTNQPQHF
CDR3 DNA: TGTGCCACCGAGACAGGGACCAATCAGCCCCAGCATTTT
D gene: TRBD1
J gene: TRBJ1-5
V gene: TRBV6-6
clone size: many

CDR3 protein: CASSYQGLAHSQETQYF
CDR3 DNA: TGCGCCAGCAGCTACCAAGGACTAGCGCACTCCCAAGAGACCCAGTACTTC
D gene: TRBD2
J gene: TRBJ2-5
V gene: TRBV5-1
clone size: .

CDR3 protein: CASSQYANRYTEAFF
CDR3 DNA: TGTGCCAGCAGCCAGTATGCAAATAGATACACTGAAGCTTTCTTT
D gene: .
J gene: TRBJ1-1
V gene: TRBV3-1
clone size: many

CDR3 protein: CASSYNSGFAYNEQFF
CDR3 DNA: TGTGCCAGCAGTTACAATTCAGGCTTCGCCTACAATGAGCAGTTCTTC
D gene: .
J gene: TRBJ2-1
V gene: TRBV6-2/TRBV6-3
clone size: many

CDR3 protein: CASCPGDSLNEQFF
CDR3 DNA: TGCGCCAGCTGCCCCGGGGACAGTCTCAATGAGCAGTTCTTC
D gene: TRBD1
J gene: TRBJ2-1
V gene: TRBV5-1
clone size: .

CDR3 protein: CASSAPSGAASTDTQYF
CDR3 DNA: TGTGCCAGCAGCGCCCCTAGCGGGGCCGCTAGCACAGATACGCAGTATTTT
D gene: TRBD2
J gene: TRBJ2-3
V gene: TRBV7-9
clone size: .

CDR3 protein: CASSPSTWGYYGYTF
CDR3 DNA: TGTGCCAGCAGCCCTTCCACGTGGGGATACTATGGCTACACCTTC
D gene: .
J gene: TRBJ1-2
V gene: TRBV7-9
clone size: .

CDR3 protein: CASSWQGSGQPQHF
CDR3 DNA: TGTGCCAGCAGTTGGCAGGGGTCCGGTCAGCCCCAGCATTTT
D gene: .
J gene: TRBJ1-5
V gene: TRBV6-6
clone size: many

CDR3 protein: CASNLNRDIPHEQYF
CDR3 DNA: TGTGCCAGCAACCTGAACCGGGACATTCCCCACGAGCAGTACTTC
D gene: .
J gene: TRBJ2-7
V gene: TRBV4-2
clone size: .

CDR3 protein: CASSPTVATNEKLFF
CDR3 DNA: TGTGCCAGCAGTCCGACTGTAGCAACTAATGAAAAACTGTTTTTT
D gene: .
J gene: TRBJ1-4
V gene: TRBV27
clone size: few

CDR3 protein: CASSLSNRVPNQPQHF
CDR3 DNA: TGTGCCAGCAGTTTATCGAACCGCGTTCCCAATCAGCCCCAGCATTTT
D gene: .
J gene: TRBJ1-5
V gene: TRBV28
clone size: many

CDR3 protein: CASSSGLAAILLYNEQFF
CDR3 DNA: TGTGCCAGCAGTTCGGGACTAGCGGCGATACTCTTATACAATGAGCAGTTCTTC
D gene: TRBD2
J gene: TRBJ2-1
V gene: TRBV3-1
clone size: .

CDR3 protein: CSVGDSYYGYTF
CDR3 DNA: TGCAGCGTTGGGGACAGCTACTATGGCTACACCTTC
D gene: TRBD1
J gene: TRBJ1-2
V gene: TRBV29-1
clone size: few

CDR3 protein: CASSVRTGGPREQFF
CDR3 DNA: TGTGCCAGCAGCGTTAGAACGGGGGGGCCTAGGGAGCAGTTCTTC
D gene: TRBD2
J gene: TRBJ2-1
V gene: TRBV9
clone size: many

CDR3 protein: CASSLGAGSGNTIYF
CDR3 DNA: TGCGCCAGCAGCTTGGGGGCAGGGTCTGGAAACACCATATATTTT
D gene: .
J gene: TRBJ1-3
V gene: TRBV5-1
clone size: many

CDR3 protein: CASSEQFGTAYNEQFF
CDR3 DNA: TGTGCCAGCAGTGAACAGTTTGGGACAGCCTACAATGAGCAGTTCTTC
D gene: TRBD1
J gene: TRBJ2-1
V gene: TRBV6-1
clone size: many

CDR3 protein: CASSSTVAKNIQYF
CDR3 DNA: TGTGCCAGCAGTTCCACAGTAGCCAAAAACATTCAGTACTTC
D gene: .
J gene: TRBJ2-4
V gene: TRBV6-2/TRBV6-3
clone size: few

CDR3 protein: CASSPRDRQRETQYF
CDR3 DNA: TGTGCCAGCAGTCCCCGGGACAGACAGAGAGAGACCCAGTACTTC
D gene: TRBD1
J gene: TRBJ2-5
V gene: TRBV27
clone size: few

CDR3 protein: CASSPMTGNKNIQYF
CDR3 DNA: TGCGCCAGCAGTCCAATGACAGGGAACAAAAACATTCAGTACTTC
D gene: TRBD1
J gene: TRBJ2-4
V gene: TRBV5-1
clone size: .

CDR3 protein: CASSPLTTTEAFF
CDR3 DNA: TGTGCCAGCAGTCCGCTCACGACCACTGAAGCTTTCTTT
D gene: .
J gene: TRBJ1-1
V gene: TRBV28
clone size: .

CDR3 protein: CASSFLAGGPTYEQYF
CDR3 DNA: TGTGCCAGCAGTTTCCTAGCGGGGGGACCTACCTACGAGCAGTACTTC
D gene: TRBD2
J gene: TRBJ2-7
V gene: TRBV27
clone size: few

CDR3 protein: CASSPGQGDYNEQFF
CDR3 DNA: TGTGCCAGCAGTCCCGGACAGGGGGACTATAATGAGCAGTTCTTC
D gene: TRBD1
J gene: TRBJ2-1
V gene: TRBV6-2/TRBV6-3
clone size: many

CDR3 protein: CASSLGQANTGELFF
CDR3 DNA: TGTGCCAGCAGCTTGGGACAGGCGAACACCGGGGAGCTGTTTTTT
D gene: TRBD1
J gene: TRBJ2-2
V gene: TRBV7-9
clone size: .

CDR3 protein: CASSIIWGQHQETQYF
CDR3 DNA: TGTGCCAGCAGTATTATATGGGGACAGCACCAAGAGACCCAGTACTTC
D gene: TRBD1
J gene: TRBJ2-5
V gene: TRBV6-5
clone size: many

CDR3 protein: CASKGTSNQPQHF
CDR3 DNA: TGTGCCAGCAAGGGGACGAGCAATCAGCCCCAGCATTTT
D gene: .
J gene: TRBJ1-5
V gene: TRBV2
clone size: many

CDR3 protein: CASSPRGPRQYF
CDR3 DNA: TGTGCCAGCAGTCCAAGAGGGCCGCGTCAATACTTC
D gene: .
J gene: TRBJ2-5
V gene: TRBV6-2/TRBV6-3
clone size: .

CDR3 protein: CAIRGLDHYEQYF
CDR3 DNA: TGTGCCATCAGAGGCCTGGACCACTACGAGCAGTACTTC
D gene: .
J gene: TRBJ2-7
V gene: TRBV10-3
clone size: few

CDR3 protein: CASSYPAGTEAFF
CDR3 DNA: TGTGCCAGCAGTTACCCGGCGGGGACTGAAGCTTTCTTT
D gene: .
J gene: TRBJ1-1
V gene: TRBV6-2/TRBV6-3
clone size: many

CDR3 protein: CSAITGGGYGYTF
CDR3 DNA: TGCAGTGCCATCACAGGGGGCGGCTATGGCTACACCTTC
D gene: TRBD1
J gene: TRBJ1-2
V gene: TRBV20-1
clone size: .

CDR3 protein: CASSFQGEVYGYTF
CDR3 DNA: TGTGCCAGCAGCTTCCAGGGTGAGGTATATGGCTACACCTTC
D gene: .
J gene: TRBJ1-2
V gene: TRBV6-2/TRBV6-3
clone size: many

CDR3 protein: CSARESGGPYEQYF
CDR3 DNA: TGCAGTGCTAGAGAGTCGGGGGGCCCCTACGAGCAGTACTTC
D gene: .
J gene: TRBJ2-7
V gene: TRBV20-1
clone size: .

CDR3 protein: CASSGAGANVLTF
CDR3 DNA: TGTGCCAGCTCAGGGGCTGGGGCCAACGTCCTGACTTTC
D gene: .
J gene: TRBJ2-6
V gene: TRBV6-6
clone size: many

CDR3 protein: CAVRGAPYNEQFF
CDR3 DNA: TGTGCCGTACGGGGGGCTCCCTACAATGAGCAGTTCTTC
D gene: .
J gene: TRBJ2-1
V gene: TRBV10-3
clone size: many

CDR3 protein: CSAIPTGVQDTQYF
CDR3 DNA: TGCAGTGCTATTCCTACTGGGGTACAAGATACGCAGTATTTT
D gene: .
J gene: TRBJ2-3
V gene: TRBV20-1
clone size: many

CDR3 protein: CASSSGLVPSGETQYF
CDR3 DNA: TGTGCCAGCAGTTCCGGACTAGTACCTTCGGGGGAGACCCAGTACTTC
D gene: TRBD2
J gene: TRBJ2-5
V gene: TRBV28
clone size: .

CDR3 protein: CASSLVDTEAFF
CDR3 DNA: TGTGCCAGCAGCTTAGTAGACACTGAAGCTTTCTTT
D gene: .
J gene: TRBJ1-1
V gene: TRBV11-2
clone size: many

CDR3 protein: CSVGASGGFDEQYF
CDR3 DNA: TGCAGCGTTGGAGCCAGCGGGGGGTTCGACGAGCAGTACTTC
D gene: TRBD2
J gene: TRBJ2-7
V gene: TRBV29-1
clone size: .

CDR3 protein: CASSQGGRVGQPQHF
CDR3 DNA: TGTGCCAGCAGCCAAGGGGGGCGCGTCGGGCAGCCCCAGCATTTT
D gene: .
J gene: TRBJ1-5
V gene: TRBV3-1
clone size: .

CDR3 protein: CSARDGRIRRGYTF
CDR3 DNA: TGCAGTGCTAGAGATGGCAGAATCCGGAGGGGCTACACCTTC
D gene: .
J gene: TRBJ1-2
V gene: TRBV20-1
clone size: many

CDR3 protein: CASSQDQSGTSTDTQYF
CDR3 DNA: TGTGCCAGCAGCCAAGATCAAAGCGGTACTAGCACAGATACGCAGTATTTT
D gene: .
J gene: TRBJ2-3
V gene: TRBV3-1
clone size: .